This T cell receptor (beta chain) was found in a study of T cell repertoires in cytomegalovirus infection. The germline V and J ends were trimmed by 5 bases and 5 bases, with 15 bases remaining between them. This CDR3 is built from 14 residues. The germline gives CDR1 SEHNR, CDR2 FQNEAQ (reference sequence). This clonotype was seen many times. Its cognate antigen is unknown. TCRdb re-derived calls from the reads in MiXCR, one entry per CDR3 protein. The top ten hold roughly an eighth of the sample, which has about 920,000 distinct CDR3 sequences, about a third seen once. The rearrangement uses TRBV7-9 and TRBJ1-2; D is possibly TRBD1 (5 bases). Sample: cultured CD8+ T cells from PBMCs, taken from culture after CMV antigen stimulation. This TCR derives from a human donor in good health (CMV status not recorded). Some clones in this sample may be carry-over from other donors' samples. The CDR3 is CASSPGRGEYGYTF. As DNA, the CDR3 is TGTGCCAGCAGCCCTGGACGGGGGGAGTATGGCTACACCTTC. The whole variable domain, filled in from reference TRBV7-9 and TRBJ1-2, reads DTGVSQNPRHKITKRGQNVTFRCDPISEHNRLYWYRQTLGQGPEFLTYFQNEAQLEKSRLLSDRFSAERPKGSFSTLEIQRTEQGDSAMYLCASSPGRGEYGYTFGSGTRLTVV.